Listed here are 30 T cell receptor beta chains from one sample, sequenced in a study of tumor and adjacent non-tumor tissue in lung cancer. Three rounds of nested PCR, following a modified ARM-PCR protocol, produced the TCRbeta library. TCRdb passed the multiplex PCR reads through MiXCR, listing each CDR3 protein once. The table shows 90,000 to 120,000 distinct CDR3 sequences, with 65% occurring only once. No cell sorting was done before RNA was extracted from the tissue. This non-tumor lung sample came from over 3 cm beyond the tumor edge. Sequencing was carried out using distant non-tumor lung tissue. These receptors were obtained from a man aged 25 to 40 with non-small cell lung cancer.

To note about this clonotype: One base away lies a much larger clone, so this may be a sequencing read error. The chain uses TRBV7-9 and TRBJ2-1; 12 bases fit TRBD2. This CDR3 has 16 amino acids. The germline V gene has CDR1 SEHNR and CDR2 FQNEAQ (reference sequence). Losses at the gene ends were 5 bases for V and 6 bases for J; bases not matched to a gene: 8. CDR3 coding DNA: TGTGCCAGCAGCCACGGACTAGCGGGAAACCGCAATGAGCAGTTCTTC. Translating it yields CASSHGLAGNRNEQFF.

To note about this clonotype: Being one base from a much bigger clone, this may be a read error. The rearrangement joins TRBV5-5 to TRBJ2-7; no firm D call. Germline V lookup: CDR1 SGHKS, CDR2 YYEKEE (reference sequence). The ends were cut back, 0 bases at V and 1 base at J, with 11 bases in the middle. This CDR3 is built from 15 residues. CDR3 coding DNA: TGTGCCAGCAGCTTGGGCTCATACAGATCCTACGAGCAGTACTTC. Protein: CASSLGSYRSYEQYF.

The genes are TRBV29-1 and TRBJ1-4; D might be TRBD1 (6 bases). The CDR3 consists of 13 residues. Trimming took 7 bases from V and 6 from J, leaving 15 bases between them. CDR1 is SQVTM, CDR2 ANQGSEA, per germline. The CDR3 DNA is TGCAGCGCTGAGAACAGGGCTGATGAAAAACTGTTTTTT. Translating gives CSAENRADEKLFF. Complete variable domain (other parts from reference TRBV29-1 and TRBJ1-4): SAVISQKPSRDICQRGTSLTIQCQVDSQVTMMFWYRQQPGQSLTLIATANQGSEATYESGFVIDKFPISRPNLTFSTLTVSNMSPEDSSIYLCSAENRADEKLFFGSGTQLSVL.

In its sample, this clonotype was seen many times. The chain carries TRBV24-1 and TRBJ2-5; no definite D call. The V gene's germline CDR1 is KGHDR and CDR2 SFDVKD. With 4 bases removed from V and 10 bases from J, the gap between germline ends came to 12 bases. The CDR3 has 12 amino acids. CDR3: CATSEAETVQYF. The CDR3 DNA reads TGTGCCACCAGTGAGGCGGAGACGGTCCAGTACTTC.

This clonotype appeared many times. This chain connects TRBV29-1 to TRBJ2-4, with D unclear. The CDR3 contains 14 residues. The V end lost 0 bases, the J end lost 4 bases, and 10 bases lay between the germline ends. Germline V gene data show CDR1 as SQVTM and CDR2 as ANQGSEA. CDR3: CSVEDPGEKNIQYF. CDR3 DNA sequence: TGCAGCGTTGAAGATCCCGGAGAAAAAAACATTCAGTACTTC.

As to this clonotype: A junction end diverges from the germline sequence, so it may reflect a read error. The rearrangement uses TRBV11-3 and TRBJ2-7; TRBD2 matches at 9 bases. Germline V lookup: CDR1 SGHNT, CDR2 YENEEA. This CDR3 contains 15 residues. The CDR3 DNA reads as TGTACCAGCACCCCACGACTAGCGGCGAAATACGAGCAGTACTTC. As protein: CTSTPRLAAKYEQYF.

The V gene is TRBV20-1, the J gene TRBJ1-5; D remains ambiguous. Trimming cost V 3 bases and J 4 bases, with 13 bases left between them. The CDR3 totals 14 residues. Germline V lookup: CDR1 DFQATT, CDR2 SNEGSKA (reference sequence). CDR3 in DNA: TGCAGTGCTAGTATCATGGGAGATAATCAGCCCCAGCATTTT. Its protein is CSASIMGDNQPQHF.

Note on this clonotype: Germline and junction disagree at one end, which may indicate a read error. This chain uses TRBV29-1 with TRBJ1-3; no definite D call. The CDR3 is 13 residues long. The germline gives CDR1 SQVTM, CDR2 ANQGSEA. CDR3 in DNA: TGCAGCGTCGCTTACAGCTCTGGAAACACCTTATATTTT. Its protein is CSVAYSSGNTLYF.

Concerning this clonotype itself: At one end, the junction sequence differs from germline, possibly due to a read error. The chain carries TRBV11-2 and TRBJ2-5, with unresolved D. Germline assignment: CDR1 SGHAT and CDR2 FQNNGV. The CDR3 runs to 12 residues. The CDR3, as DNA: TGTGCCGGCAGCTTATACCAAGAGACCCAGTACTTT. Its protein product is CAGSLYQETQYF.

Of note for this clonotype: Possible read error: a much larger clone is one base away. V and J are TRBV4-1 and TRBJ1-1; D possibly corresponds to TRBD1 (5 bases). CDR1 MGHRA and CDR2 YSYEKL come from the germline V gene. The V and J ends lost 0 bases and 7 bases respectively, with 24 bases between them. The CDR3 is 18 residues long. The DNA for the CDR3 is TGCGCCAGCAGCCAAGATTTTTACCCCCGCAGGGCGGGCATTGAAGCTTTCTTT. Amino acid sequence: CASSQDFYPRRAGIEAFF.

About this clonotype itself: No conserved phenylalanine or tryptophan ends this CDR3, so it is likely a read error. This chain uses TRBV4-1 with TRBJ2-7, with 12 positions matching TRBD2. The CDR3 is made up of 15 amino acids. Germline V lookup: CDR1 MGHRA, CDR2 YSYEKL. DNA for the CDR3: TGCGCTAGCAGCCAAGGACTAGCGGGGACCTACGAGCAGTACCTC. Translating gives CASSQGLAGTYEQYL.

The chain uses TRBV20-1 and TRBJ2-1; D possibly matches TRBD1 or TRBD2 (5 bases each). CDR3 length equals 17 residues. The germline gives CDR1 DFQATT, CDR2 SNEGSKA (reference sequence). Trimming shortened V by 5 bases and J by 2 bases, and 22 bases separated the two germline ends. CDR3 sequence: CSAGVPESRGPYNEQFF. In DNA form, the CDR3 reads TGCAGTGCTGGAGTCCCTGAGTCACGGGGACCCTACAATGAGCAGTTCTTC.

A remark on this clonotype: The junction shows a germline mismatch at one end, possibly a read error. The CDR3 DNA follows: TGTGCCAGCATTTTACAGGTATGGAACACCGGGGAGCTGTTTTTT. Translating it yields CASILQVWNTGELFF. V gene TRBV12-3 or TRBV12-4 combines with J gene TRBJ2-2; possible D gene TRBD1, 5 bases. The CDR3 length is 15 residues.

This clonotype occurred a few times. Since a much larger clone is just one base distant, this may be a read error. This sequence joins TRBV6-6 and TRBJ2-5; the D gene is possibly TRBD2 (5 bases). This CDR3 spans 12 amino acids. Germline V gene data show CDR1 as MNHNY and CDR2 as SVGAGI (reference sequence). The DNA of the CDR3 is TGTGCCGGCAGCGGATATCGGGAGACCCAGTACTTC. Its translation is CAGSGYRETQYF.

Judged by abundance, this clonotype is medium-sized (0.01 to 0.1%). The chain has TRBV20-1 and TRBJ2-7; no definite D call. V lost 1 base, J lost 8 bases, and 15 bases lay in between. The CDR3 is 13 amino acids. Per germline, CDR1 DFQATT and CDR2 SNEGSKA (reference sequence). CDR3 residues: CSARGPRGVQQYF. CDR3 bases: TGCAGTGCTAGAGGACCCAGAGGTGTCCAGCAGTACTTC.

Concerning this clonotype: The conserved phenylalanine or tryptophan is not found at the CDR3 terminus, so this likely reflects a read error. The DNA is omitted, as the CDR3 cannot be located on it reliably, and the CDR3 follows TCRdb's listing. The chain couples TRBV6-2 or TRBV6-3 to TRBJ2-3; the D call TRBD2 from the table was never checked on the DNA. The CDR3 extends over 16 residues, inclusive of both ends. Germline CDR1 and CDR2: MNHEY and SVGEGT. Here the CDR3 reads CVSTDGLAGGQDRPYL.

This clonotype was seen a handful of times. A clone one base away is much larger, so this may be a read error. The final CDR3 position lacks the conserved phenylalanine or tryptophan, pointing to a likely read error. The V call is TRBV12-3 or TRBV12-4, the J call TRBJ1-5; TRBD1 might be the D (5 bases). The ends were cut back, 5 bases at V and 4 bases at J, with 9 bases in the middle. The CDR3 is 13 amino acids. The CDR3 sequence: CASSADRNQPQHS. The CDR3 nucleotides read TGTGCCAGCAGTGCAGACAGAAATCAGCCCCAGCATTCT.

This clonotype was found many times. The chain couples TRBV7-9 to TRBJ2-1, with TRBD2 identical over 9 bases. In germline, CDR1 is SEHNR, CDR2 FQNEAQ (reference sequence). V lost 6 bases to trimming and J lost 7 bases; unmatched junction nucleotides: 10. This CDR3 has 15 residues. CDR3 sequence reads: CASSMGSGRRNEQFF. The CDR3 coding sequence is TGTGCCAGCAGTATGGGCAGCGGGAGGAGGAATGAGCAGTTCTTC.

This clonotype appeared a single time. A much larger clone lies a single base off, so this may be a read error. The chain recombines TRBV4-2 with TRBJ1-1; 7 nucleotides align to TRBD1. V gave up 0 bases and J gave up 11 bases; unmatched junction bases: 12. Germline V gene data show CDR1 as LGHNA and CDR2 as YNFKEQ. This CDR3 spans 15 amino acids. CDR3 DNA sequence: TGTGCCAGCAGCCAAGATATTGGGAGGGGGCTAAGGGCTTTCTTT. Encoded protein: CASSQDIGRGLRAFF.

About this clonotype: Its ends do not fully match the called genes, so a read error is possible. V gene TRBV6-1 combines with J gene TRBJ1-4, with D maybe TRBD1 (5 bases). Germline V CDR1 and CDR2: MNHNS, SASEGT. This CDR3 comprises 14 residues. The CDR3 protein is CANSGTQKPVELFF. The CDR3 nucleotides read TGTGCCAACTCCGGGACCCAAAAGCCCGTTGAACTCTTTTTT.

The sample holds many counts of this clonotype. The chain couples TRBV11-2 to TRBJ1-2; TRBD1 matches 7 bases. Losses at the gene ends were 5 bases for V and 4 bases for J; bases not matched to a gene: 10. Germline V lookup: CDR1 SGHAT, CDR2 FQNNGV. This CDR3 region has 15 residues. The CDR3 protein is CASSPMTGSPYGYTF. The DNA of the CDR3 is TGTGCCAGCAGCCCAATGACAGGGTCTCCCTATGGCTACACCTTC.

On this clonotype: At one boundary the junction diverges from the germline segment, which might be a read error. The chain uses TRBV4-3 and TRBJ1-1, with D unresolved. The germline V gene encodes CDR1 LGHNA and CDR2 YSLEER. The CDR3 runs to 14 residues. In DNA, the CDR3 is TGTGCCAGCAGTCAAGACAAGTGGATCACTGAAGCTTTCTTT. This gives the protein CASSQDKWITEAFF.

Points on this clonotype: Compared with germline, one end of the junction differs, possibly owing to a read error. The rearrangement links TRBV4-1 to TRBJ2-1; the match to TRBD2 covers 10 bases. The CDR3 totals 16 residues. CDR1 and CDR2 (germline): MGHRA, YSYEKL. CDR3 loop: CASSQLSGGADNEQSF. The CDR3 DNA is TGCGCCAGCAGCCAACTAAGCGGGGGGGCCGACAATGAGCAGTCCTTC.

With regard to this clonotype: At one of its ends the junction is not consistent with the germline gene, which may arise from a read error. The chain has TRBV13 and TRBJ1-2; D perhaps matches TRBD1 (5 bases). Germline-derived CDR1 and CDR2 are PRHDT and FYEKMQ (reference sequence). The CDR3 runs to 13 residues. The CDR3, as DNA: TGTGCCGGCAGCTTAGGGGCAGGCTATGGCTACACCTTC. Its protein is CAGSLGAGYGYTF.

About this clonotype itself: A much larger clone lies a single base off, so this may be a read error. The chain links TRBV12-3 or TRBV12-4 to TRBJ2-2, with 8 bases that match TRBD1. The V segment lost 5 bases and the J segment 2 bases; nucleotides outside the gene matches: 10. CDR3 length: 17 amino acids. The DNA for the CDR3 is TGTGCCAGCAGTCTGTGGACAGGGATAGTTAACACCGGGGAGCTGTTTTTT. Its translation: CASSLWTGIVNTGELFF.

In regard to this clonotype: This could be a read error, since a much larger clone is one nucleotide away. The chain combines TRBV7-8 with TRBJ1-5; 7 bases map to TRBD1. From germline, CDR1 is SGHVS and CDR2 FQNEAQ. This CDR3 contains 14 residues. V lost 10 bases, J lost 3 bases, and 9 bases stayed unmatched. The CDR3 DNA reads as TGTGCCAACACGGGACAGACCCTCAATCAGCCCCAGCATTTT. Translating gives CANTGQTLNQPQHF.

As concerns this clonotype: One end of the junction does not line up with germline, which may come from a read error. This chain links TRBV18 with TRBJ2-1, with D hard to call. CDR1 is KGHSH and CDR2 is LQKENI in the germline V gene. This CDR3 spans 14 amino acids. The CDR3 nucleotides are TGTGCCAGCTCACCCCCCGGATCCTACAATGAGCTGTTCTTC. Protein product: CASSPPGSYNELFF.

This rearrangement joins TRBV5-1 to TRBJ1-5; no firm D call. Germline V gene lookup returns CDR1 SGHRS and CDR2 YFSETQ. This CDR3 spans 14 amino acids. With 0 bases removed from V and 4 bases from J, the gap between germline ends came to 8 bases. CDR3 in DNA: TGCGCCAGCAGCTTGGCAGGTGCAAATCAGCCCCAGCATTTT. This codes for CASSLAGANQPQHF.

This sequence joins TRBV11-1 and TRBJ2-7; D may be TRBD1 (5 bases). Deletions cut 8 bases from V and 7 bases from J, with 18 bases between. Germline assignment: CDR1 SGHAT and CDR2 FQDESV (reference sequence). The CDR3 is made up of 13 amino acids. The DNA of the CDR3 is TGTGCCAGCTCTTCCATGGGGCCAGAAGAGCAGTACTTC. This encodes CASSSMGPEEQYF.

As to this clonotype: This clone may be a read error of a much larger clone one base away. Likely a read error: the CDR3 ends without its conserved phenylalanine or tryptophan. V is TRBV20-1 and J is TRBJ2-7; possible D gene TRBD1, 6 bases. Germline CDR1 is DFQATT and CDR2 is SNEGSKA (reference sequence). This CDR3 is built from 12 residues. The ends were cut back, 6 bases at V and 3 bases at J, with 12 bases in the middle. The CDR3 sequence: CSARQAVYEQYL. As DNA, the CDR3 is TGCAGTGCCCGACAGGCTGTCTACGAGCAGTACTTA.